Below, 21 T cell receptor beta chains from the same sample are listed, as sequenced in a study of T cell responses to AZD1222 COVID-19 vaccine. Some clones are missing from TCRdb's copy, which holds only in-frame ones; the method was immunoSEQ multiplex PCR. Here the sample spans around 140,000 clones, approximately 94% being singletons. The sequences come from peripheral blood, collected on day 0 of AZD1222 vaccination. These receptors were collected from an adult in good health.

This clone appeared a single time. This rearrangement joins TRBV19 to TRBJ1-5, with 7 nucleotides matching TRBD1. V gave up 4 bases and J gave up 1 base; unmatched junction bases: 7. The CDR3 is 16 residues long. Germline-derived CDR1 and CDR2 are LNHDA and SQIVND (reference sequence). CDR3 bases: TGTGCCAGTAGTAGGCTAGGCAGGGGGAGCAATCAGCCCCAGCATTTT. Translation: CASSRLGRGSNQPQHF. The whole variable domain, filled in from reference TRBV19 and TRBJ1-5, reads DGGITQSPKYLFRKEGQNVTLSCEQNLNHDAMYWYRQDPGQGLRLIYYSQIVNDFQKGDIAEGYSVSREKKESFPLTVTSAQKNPTAFYLCASSRLGRGSNQPQHFGDGTRLSIL.

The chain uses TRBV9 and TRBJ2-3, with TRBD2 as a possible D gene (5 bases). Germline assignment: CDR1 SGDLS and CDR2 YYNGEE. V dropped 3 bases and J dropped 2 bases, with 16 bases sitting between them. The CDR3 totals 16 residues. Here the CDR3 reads CASSADPRADTDTQYF. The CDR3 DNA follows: TGTGCCAGCAGCGCGGATCCGAGGGCTGACACAGATACGCAGTATTTT.

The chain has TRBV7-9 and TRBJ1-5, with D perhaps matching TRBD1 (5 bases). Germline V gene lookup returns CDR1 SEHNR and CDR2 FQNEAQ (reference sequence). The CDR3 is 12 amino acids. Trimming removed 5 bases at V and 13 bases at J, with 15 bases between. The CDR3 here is CASSLRDLQQHF. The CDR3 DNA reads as TGTGCCAGCAGCCTCCGGGACCTCCAGCAGCATTTT.

This chain's CDR3 is CASTTLSVSSYNSPLHF. In DNA form, the CDR3 reads TGTGCCAGCACTACCTTGTCAGTTAGCTCCTATAATTCACCCCTCCACTTT. This chain uses TRBV27 with TRBJ1-6; no clear D gene. Germline lookup yields CDR1 MNHEY and CDR2 SMNVEV (reference sequence). This CDR3 is 17 amino acids long. V lost 7 bases and J 0 bases, leaving 16 bases between the germline ends.

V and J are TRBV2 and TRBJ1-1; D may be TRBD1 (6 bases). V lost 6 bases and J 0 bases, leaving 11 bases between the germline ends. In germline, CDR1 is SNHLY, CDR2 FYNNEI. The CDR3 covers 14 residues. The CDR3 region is CASSAGGMNTEAFF. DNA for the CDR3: TGTGCCAGCAGCGCTGGGGGCATGAACACTGAAGCTTTCTTT.

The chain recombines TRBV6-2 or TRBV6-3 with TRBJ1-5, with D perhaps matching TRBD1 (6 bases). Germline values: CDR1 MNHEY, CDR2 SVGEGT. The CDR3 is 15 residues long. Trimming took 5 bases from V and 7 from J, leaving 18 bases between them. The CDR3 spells CASSQGTFSEQPQHF. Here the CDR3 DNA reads TGTGCCAGCAGTCAAGGGACATTCAGCGAGCAGCCCCAGCATTTT.

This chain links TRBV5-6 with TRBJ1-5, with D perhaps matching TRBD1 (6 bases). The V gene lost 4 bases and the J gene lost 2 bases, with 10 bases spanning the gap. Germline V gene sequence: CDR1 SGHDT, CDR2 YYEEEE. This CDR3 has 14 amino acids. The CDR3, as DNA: TGTGCCAGCAGCCAACAGGGTGGCAATCAGCCCCAGCATTTT. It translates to CASSQQGGNQPQHF.

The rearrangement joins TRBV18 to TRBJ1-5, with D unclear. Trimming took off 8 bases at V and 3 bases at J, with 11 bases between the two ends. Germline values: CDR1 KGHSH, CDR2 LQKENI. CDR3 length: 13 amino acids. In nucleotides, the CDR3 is TGTGCCAGCCGCCCGGGCATCAATCAGCCCCAGCATTTT. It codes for CASRPGINQPQHF.

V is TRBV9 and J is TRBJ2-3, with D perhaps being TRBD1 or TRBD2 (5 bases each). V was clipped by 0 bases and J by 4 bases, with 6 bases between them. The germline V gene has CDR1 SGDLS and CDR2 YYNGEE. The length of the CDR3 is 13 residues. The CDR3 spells CASSVGGSDTQYF. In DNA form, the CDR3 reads TGTGCCAGCAGCGTAGGGGGGTCAGATACGCAGTATTTT.

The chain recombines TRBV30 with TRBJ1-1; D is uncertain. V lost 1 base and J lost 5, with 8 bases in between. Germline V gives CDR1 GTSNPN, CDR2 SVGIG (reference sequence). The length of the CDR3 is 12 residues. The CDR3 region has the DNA TGTGCCTGGAGTGGGGTGGGGACTGAAGCTTTCTTT. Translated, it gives CAWSGVGTEAFF.

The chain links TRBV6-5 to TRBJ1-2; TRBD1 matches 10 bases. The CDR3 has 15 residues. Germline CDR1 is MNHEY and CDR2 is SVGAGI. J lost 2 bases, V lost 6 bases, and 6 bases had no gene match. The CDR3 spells CASRTGTGANYGYTF. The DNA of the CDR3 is TGTGCCAGCAGAACCGGGACAGGGGCGAACTATGGCTACACCTTC.

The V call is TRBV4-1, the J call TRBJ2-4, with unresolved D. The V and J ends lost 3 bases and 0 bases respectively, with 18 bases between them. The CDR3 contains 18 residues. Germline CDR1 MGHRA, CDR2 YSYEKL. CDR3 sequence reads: CASSQLPGRSLAKNIQYF. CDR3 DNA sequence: TGCGCCAGCAGCCAGCTCCCCGGACGGAGCCTAGCCAAAAACATTCAGTACTTC.

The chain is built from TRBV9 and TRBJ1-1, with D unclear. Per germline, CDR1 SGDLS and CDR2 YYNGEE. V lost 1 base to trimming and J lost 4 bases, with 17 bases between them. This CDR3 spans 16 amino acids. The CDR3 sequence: CASSVSPNVKGTEAFF. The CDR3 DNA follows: TGTGCCAGCAGCGTAAGCCCGAACGTAAAAGGCACTGAAGCTTTCTTT.

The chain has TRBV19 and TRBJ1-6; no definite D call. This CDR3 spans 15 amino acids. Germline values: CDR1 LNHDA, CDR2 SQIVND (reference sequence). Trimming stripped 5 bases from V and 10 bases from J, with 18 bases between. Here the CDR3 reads CASSDGPVLGSPLHF. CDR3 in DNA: TGTGCCAGTAGTGATGGACCGGTTCTAGGGTCACCCCTCCACTTT.

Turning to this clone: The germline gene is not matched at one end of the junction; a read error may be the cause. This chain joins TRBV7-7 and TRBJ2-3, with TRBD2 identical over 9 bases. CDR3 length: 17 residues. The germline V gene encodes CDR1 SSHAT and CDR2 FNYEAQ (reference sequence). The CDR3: CASSRPQASGGTDTQYF. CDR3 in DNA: TGTGCTAGCAGCCGTCCCCAGGCTAGCGGGGGCACAGATACGCAGTATTTT.

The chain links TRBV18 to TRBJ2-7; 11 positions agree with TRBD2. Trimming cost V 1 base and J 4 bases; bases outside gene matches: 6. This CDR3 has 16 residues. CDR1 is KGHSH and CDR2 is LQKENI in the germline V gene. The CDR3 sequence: CASSPLQTSGKYEQYF. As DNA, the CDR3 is TGTGCCAGCTCACCACTCCAGACTAGCGGGAAATACGAGCAGTACTTC.

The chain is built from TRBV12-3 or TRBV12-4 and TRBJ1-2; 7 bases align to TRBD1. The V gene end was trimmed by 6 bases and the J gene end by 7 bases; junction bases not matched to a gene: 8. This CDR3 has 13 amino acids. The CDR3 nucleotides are TGTGCCAGCAGGGCAGGGGGGCGTAGTGGCTACACCTTC. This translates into CASRAGGRSGYTF.

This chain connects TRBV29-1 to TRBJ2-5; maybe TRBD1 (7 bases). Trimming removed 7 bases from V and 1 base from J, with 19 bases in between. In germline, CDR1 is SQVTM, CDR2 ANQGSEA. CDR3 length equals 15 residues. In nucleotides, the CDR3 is TGCAGCGCTGAGGGGGGACAGCCAGCCCAAGAGACCCAGTACTTC. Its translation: CSAEGGQPAQETQYF. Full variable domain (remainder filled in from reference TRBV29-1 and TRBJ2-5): SAVISQKPSRDICQRGTSLTIQCQVDSQVTMMFWYRQQPGQSLTLIATANQGSEATYESGFVIDKFPISRPNLTFSTLTVSNMSPEDSSIYLCSAEGGQPAQETQYFGPGTRLLVL.

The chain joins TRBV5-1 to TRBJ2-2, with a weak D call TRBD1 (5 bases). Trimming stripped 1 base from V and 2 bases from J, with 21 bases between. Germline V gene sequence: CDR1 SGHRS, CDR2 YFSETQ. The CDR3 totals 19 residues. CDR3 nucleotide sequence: TGCGCCAGCAGCTTGTCAACAGGCCTACCAACCTTTAACACCGGGGAGCTGTTTTTT. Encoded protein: CASSLSTGLPTFNTGELFF.

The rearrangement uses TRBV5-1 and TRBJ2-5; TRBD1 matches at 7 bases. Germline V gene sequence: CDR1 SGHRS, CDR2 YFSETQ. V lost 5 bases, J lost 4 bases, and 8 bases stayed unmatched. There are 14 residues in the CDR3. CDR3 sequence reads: CASRLTGLGETQYF. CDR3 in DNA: TGCGCCAGCAGACTGACAGGGTTGGGAGAGACCCAGTACTTC.

CDR3 sequence reads: CASSKQGLTEAFF. The CDR3, as DNA: TGTGCCAGCAGCAAACAGGGGTTGACCGAAGCTTTCTTT. The chain links TRBV9 to TRBJ1-1, with 7 bases matching TRBD1. In germline, CDR1 is SGDLS, CDR2 YYNGEE. V shed 4 bases and J 8 bases; nucleotides not matched to a gene: 8. This CDR3 contains 13 residues.